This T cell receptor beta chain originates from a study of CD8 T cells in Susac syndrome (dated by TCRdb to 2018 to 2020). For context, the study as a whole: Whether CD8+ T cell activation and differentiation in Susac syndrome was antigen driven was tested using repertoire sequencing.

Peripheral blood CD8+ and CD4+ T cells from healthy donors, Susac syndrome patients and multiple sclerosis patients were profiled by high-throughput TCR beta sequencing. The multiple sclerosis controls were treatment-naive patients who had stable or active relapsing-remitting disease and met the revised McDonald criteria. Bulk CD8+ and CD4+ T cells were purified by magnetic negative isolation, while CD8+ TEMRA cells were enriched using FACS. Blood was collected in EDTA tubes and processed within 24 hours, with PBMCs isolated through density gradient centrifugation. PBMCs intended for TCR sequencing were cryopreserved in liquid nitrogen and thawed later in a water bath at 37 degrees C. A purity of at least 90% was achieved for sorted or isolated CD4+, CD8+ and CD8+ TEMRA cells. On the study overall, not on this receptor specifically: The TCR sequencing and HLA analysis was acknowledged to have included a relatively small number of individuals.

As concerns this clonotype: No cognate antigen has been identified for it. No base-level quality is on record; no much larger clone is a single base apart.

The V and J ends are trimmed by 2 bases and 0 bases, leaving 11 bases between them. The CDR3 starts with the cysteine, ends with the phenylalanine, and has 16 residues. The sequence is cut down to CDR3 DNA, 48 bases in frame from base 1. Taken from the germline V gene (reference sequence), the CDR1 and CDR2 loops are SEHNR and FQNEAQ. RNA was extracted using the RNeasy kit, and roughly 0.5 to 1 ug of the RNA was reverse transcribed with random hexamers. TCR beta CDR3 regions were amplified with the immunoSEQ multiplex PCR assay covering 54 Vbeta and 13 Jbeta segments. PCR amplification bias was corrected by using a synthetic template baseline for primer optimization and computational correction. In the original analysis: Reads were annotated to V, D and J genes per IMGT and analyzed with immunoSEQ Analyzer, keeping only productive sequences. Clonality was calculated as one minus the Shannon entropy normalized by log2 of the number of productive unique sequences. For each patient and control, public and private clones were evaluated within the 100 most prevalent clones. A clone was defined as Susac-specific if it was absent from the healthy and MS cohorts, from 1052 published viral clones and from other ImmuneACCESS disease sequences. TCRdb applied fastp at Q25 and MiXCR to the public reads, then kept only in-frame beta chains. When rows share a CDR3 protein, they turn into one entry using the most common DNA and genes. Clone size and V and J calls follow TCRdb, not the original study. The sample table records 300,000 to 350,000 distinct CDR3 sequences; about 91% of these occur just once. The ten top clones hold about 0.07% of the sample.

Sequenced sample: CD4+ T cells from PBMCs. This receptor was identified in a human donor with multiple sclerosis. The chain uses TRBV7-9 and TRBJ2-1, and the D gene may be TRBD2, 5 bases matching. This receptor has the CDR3 CASSLYSASSYNEQFF. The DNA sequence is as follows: TGTGCCAGCAGCTTATATAGCGCAAGCTCCTACAATGAGCAGTTCTTC.